A selection of T cell receptor beta chains follows, all from one sample in a study of T cells in Graves' hyperthyroidism and ophthalmopathy. TCRdb itself ran the multiplex PCR reads through MiXCR, one entry per CDR3 protein. The sample lists a few hundred thousand distinct CDR3 sequences, 15% occurring once. Sequencing was performed on blood. The receptors here all came from a woman in her 30s with Graves' hyperthyroidism. The CDR3 runs from the conserved cysteine through the conserved F or W. A D gene is named only where the DNA matches it firmly. Clone size is shown for a subset of rows, as once, few, many or a class of expanded clone.

V gene: TRBV19
D gene: .
J gene: TRBJ2-5
clone size: .
CDR3 length: 13
CDR3 protein: CASSMYGQETQYF
CDR3 DNA: TGTGCCAGTAGTATGTATGGACAAGAGACCCAGTACTTC

V gene: TRBV6-1
D gene: TRBD1
J gene: TRBJ1-5
clone size: .
CDR3 length: 15
CDR3 protein: CASGREGGRSQPQHF
CDR3 DNA: TGTGCCAGCGGCCGGGAAGGGGGCCGGAGTCAGCCCCAGCATTTT

V gene: TRBV3-1
D gene: TRBD1
J gene: TRBJ2-1
clone size: many
CDR3 length: 15
CDR3 protein: CASSQTGTGGNEQFF
CDR3 DNA: TGTGCCAGCAGCCAAACCGGGACAGGGGGCAATGAGCAGTTCTTC

V gene: TRBV3-1
D gene: TRBD1
J gene: TRBJ1-5
clone size: many
CDR3 length: 14
CDR3 protein: CASSDRQGNQPQHF
CDR3 DNA: TGTGCCAGCAGCGACCGACAGGGGAATCAGCCCCAGCATTTT

V gene: TRBV24-1
D gene: TRBD1
J gene: TRBJ2-7
clone size: .
CDR3 length: 14
CDR3 protein: CATSDWGQPYEQYF
CDR3 DNA: TGTGCCACCAGTGATTGGGGACAGCCCTACGAGCAGTACTTC

V gene: TRBV18
D gene: TRBD1
J gene: TRBJ2-6
clone size: few
CDR3 length: 17
CDR3 protein: CASSLGTGGSGANVLTF
CDR3 DNA: TGTGCCAGCTCACTTGGGACAGGGGGGTCCGGGGCCAACGTCCTGACTTTC

V gene: TRBV5-8
D gene: .
J gene: TRBJ1-5
clone size: .
CDR3 length: 15
CDR3 protein: CASSLGLAGNQPQHF
CDR3 DNA: TGTGCCAGCAGCCTGGGCCTCGCGGGCAATCAGCCCCAGCATTTT

V gene: TRBV7-2
D gene: TRBD2
J gene: TRBJ2-1
clone size: many
CDR3 length: 13
CDR3 protein: CASSPGTSSEQFF
CDR3 DNA: TGTGCCAGCAGCCCTGGGACTAGCAGTGAGCAGTTCTTC

V gene: TRBV6-1
D gene: .
J gene: TRBJ1-1
clone size: .
CDR3 length: 13
CDR3 protein: CASSDGGGWEAFF
CDR3 DNA: TGTGCCAGCAGTGACGGGGGCGGCTGGGAAGCTTTCTTT

V gene: TRBV11-3
D gene: .
J gene: TRBJ2-1
clone size: many
CDR3 length: 14
CDR3 protein: CASSQEGSYNEQFF
CDR3 DNA: TGTGCCAGCAGCCAGGAGGGCTCCTACAATGAGCAGTTCTTC

V gene: TRBV6-2/TRBV6-3
D gene: TRBD2
J gene: TRBJ2-3
clone size: many
CDR3 length: 16
CDR3 protein: CASSYSNGRLADTQYF
CDR3 DNA: TGTGCCAGCAGTTACTCAAACGGGAGGCTGGCAGATACGCAGTATTTT

V gene: TRBV7-9
D gene: .
J gene: TRBJ2-7
clone size: few
CDR3 length: 13
CDR3 protein: CASSPTSSYEQYF
CDR3 DNA: TGTGCCAGCAGCCCTACGAGCTCCTACGAGCAGTACTTC

V gene: TRBV5-1
D gene: TRBD1
J gene: TRBJ2-3
clone size: many
CDR3 length: 16
CDR3 protein: CASSFGTASSTDTQYF
CDR3 DNA: TGCGCCAGCAGCTTCGGGACAGCTTCTAGCACAGATACGCAGTATTTT

V gene: TRBV10-2
D gene: .
J gene: TRBJ2-1
clone size: .
CDR3 length: 15
CDR3 protein: CASSEGLARYNEQFF
CDR3 DNA: TGCGCCAGCAGTGAAGGGTTGGCGAGATACAATGAACAGTTCTTC

V gene: TRBV20-1
D gene: .
J gene: TRBJ2-7
clone size: .
CDR3 length: 15
CDR3 protein: CSARDSRKAGSEQYF
CDR3 DNA: TGCAGTGCTAGAGATAGTCGGAAGGCCGGCAGCGAGCAGTACTTC

V gene: TRBV7-9
D gene: .
J gene: TRBJ2-3
clone size: .
CDR3 length: 14
CDR3 protein: CASSVIGGGDTQYF
CDR3 DNA: TGTGCCAGCAGCGTTATAGGTGGGGGCGATACGCAGTATTTT

V gene: TRBV12-3/TRBV12-4
D gene: .
J gene: TRBJ2-1
clone size: many
CDR3 length: 13
CDR3 protein: CATRQLGGNEQFF
CDR3 DNA: TGTGCCACCCGACAGCTAGGGGGCAATGAGCAGTTCTTC

V gene: TRBV10-2
D gene: TRBD1
J gene: TRBJ1-5
clone size: .
CDR3 length: 14
CDR3 protein: CASSGQGGSQPQHF
CDR3 DNA: TGCGCCAGCTCAGGACAGGGAGGAAGTCAGCCCCAGCATTTT

V gene: TRBV28
D gene: .
J gene: TRBJ1-1
clone size: many
CDR3 length: 14
CDR3 protein: CASKNRAMNTEAFF
CDR3 DNA: TGTGCCAGCAAGAACAGGGCCATGAACACTGAAGCTTTCTTT

V gene: TRBV5-5
D gene: .
J gene: TRBJ2-1
clone size: many
CDR3 length: 10
CDR3 protein: CASRNNEQFF
CDR3 DNA: TGTGCCAGCAGGAACAATGAGCAGTTCTTC

V gene: TRBV4-1
D gene: TRBD1
J gene: TRBJ2-7
clone size: .
CDR3 length: 14
CDR3 protein: CASSQETGPYEQYF
CDR3 DNA: TGCGCCAGCAGCCAAGAGACAGGGCCCTACGAGCAGTACTTC

V gene: TRBV30
D gene: TRBD1
J gene: TRBJ1-5
clone size: .
CDR3 length: 13
CDR3 protein: CAWARGSNQPQHF
CDR3 DNA: TGTGCCTGGGCCAGGGGGAGCAATCAGCCCCAGCATTTT

V gene: TRBV2
D gene: TRBD2
J gene: TRBJ2-1
clone size: many
CDR3 length: 17
CDR3 protein: CASSGLAGGLDYNEQFF
CDR3 DNA: TGTGCCAGCAGTGGACTAGCGGGAGGGCTCGATTACAATGAGCAGTTCTTC

V gene: TRBV29-1
D gene: TRBD1
J gene: TRBJ2-7
clone size: .
CDR3 length: 13
CDR3 protein: CSGGDRGLWEQYF
CDR3 DNA: TGCAGCGGAGGGGACAGGGGGCTCTGGGAGCAGTACTTC

V gene: TRBV25-1
D gene: .
J gene: TRBJ2-1
clone size: .
CDR3 length: 12
CDR3 protein: CASSIWLEEQFF
CDR3 DNA: TGTGCCAGCAGTATCTGGTTGGAGGAGCAGTTCTTC

V gene: TRBV27
D gene: TRBD2
J gene: TRBJ2-5
clone size: many
CDR3 length: 16
CDR3 protein: CASSRGLAGSAETQYF
CDR3 DNA: TGTGCCAGCAGTAGAGGACTAGCGGGATCGGCAGAGACCCAGTACTTC

V gene: TRBV6-2/TRBV6-3
D gene: TRBD1
J gene: TRBJ1-5
clone size: many
CDR3 length: 15
CDR3 protein: CASRSRDRGGQPQHF
CDR3 DNA: TGTGCCAGCAGATCCCGGGACAGGGGCGGTCAGCCCCAGCATTTT

V gene: TRBV10-3
D gene: TRBD1
J gene: TRBJ1-5
clone size: .
CDR3 length: 14
CDR3 protein: CAISWTGTFQPQHF
CDR3 DNA: TGTGCCATCAGTTGGACAGGGACTTTTCAGCCCCAGCATTTT